A selection of T cell receptor beta chains follows, all from one sample in a study of siplizumab effects on memory and regulatory T cells. Using immunoSEQ multiplex PCR, the repertoire was profiled, and TCRdb retains in-frame clones only, with some absent. Here the sample spans about 110,000 clones, about 93% being singletons. Sequences were obtained from CD4+ T cells sorted from blood. The receptors come from a human donor in good health. Both conserved end residues are part of each CDR3. A D gene is named only where the DNA matches it firmly. Only some rows state a clone size, as once, few, many or a class for expanded clones.

V: TRBV7-9; D: .; J: TRBJ2-7; size: .; CDR3: CASSLASNSYEQYF; DNA: TGTGCCAGCAGCTTGGCCTCGAACAGCTACGAGCAGTACTTC
V: TRBV7-9; D: .; J: TRBJ1-2; size: .; CDR3: CASSRGRGYGYTF; DNA: TGTGCCAGCAGCCGAGGCAGGGGCTATGGCTACACCTTC
V: TRBV7-2; D: TRBD2; J: TRBJ2-7; size: .; CDR3: CASSLYGRAGYEQYF; DNA: TGTGCCAGCAGCTTATACGGGAGGGCCGGATACGAGCAGTACTTC
V: TRBV5-8; D: TRBD1; J: TRBJ1-2; size: .; CDR3: CASSSTGGYGYTF; DNA: TGTGCCAGCAGCTCTACAGGGGGCTATGGCTACACCTTC
V: TRBV4-2; D: TRBD2; J: TRBJ2-3; size: .; CDR3: CASSRRLADLKDTQYF; DNA: TGTGCCAGCAGCCGCCGACTAGCGGATCTCAAAGATACGCAGTATTTT
V: TRBV20-1; D: .; J: TRBJ2-3; size: .; CDR3: CSAHNVNTQYF; DNA: TGCAGTGCTCACAATGTTAATACGCAGTATTTT
V: TRBV13; D: TRBD1; J: TRBJ1-2; size: .; CDR3: CASSQNGQGSYGYTF; DNA: TGTGCCAGCAGTCAAAACGGACAGGGATCCTATGGCTACACCTTC
V: TRBV29-1; D: .; J: TRBJ1-2; size: .; CDR3: CSVEDPSYGYTF; DNA: TGCAGCGTTGAAGATCCCAGCTATGGCTACACCTTC
V: TRBV4-1; D: .; J: TRBJ2-7; size: .; CDR3: CASSQEHAGHRTYEQYF; DNA: TGCGCCAGCAGCCAAGAACACGCCGGGCACAGGACATACGAGCAGTACTTC
V: TRBV4-3; D: .; J: TRBJ2-1; size: once; CDR3: CASSQAGNSYNEQFF; DNA: TGCGCCAGCAGCCAAGCGGGGAACTCCTACAATGAGCAGTTCTTC
V: TRBV30; D: .; J: TRBJ2-7; size: .; CDR3: CAWSVNRGSDEQYF; DNA: TGTGCCTGGAGTGTAAACCGGGGATCGGACGAGCAGTACTTC
V: TRBV6-4; D: .; J: TRBJ2-1; size: .; CDR3: CASSATGSSYNEQFF; DNA: TGTGCCAGCAGTGCCACAGGGAGCTCCTACAATGAGCAGTTCTTC
V: TRBV30; D: TRBD2; J: TRBJ2-1; size: .; CDR3: CAWGLAGNEQFF; DNA: TGTGCCTGGGGACTAGCGGGGAATGAGCAGTTCTTC
V: TRBV19; D: TRBD2; J: TRBJ2-5; size: .; CDR3: CASSPGTSGGAYQETQYF; DNA: TGTGCCAGTAGTCCTGGGACTAGCGGGGGGGCGTACCAAGAGACCCAGTACTTC
V: TRBV4-1; D: TRBD2; J: TRBJ2-7; size: .; CDR3: CASRGGPTYEQYF; DNA: TGCGCCAGCCGGGGGGGACCCACCTACGAGCAGTACTTC
V: TRBV30; D: TRBD1; J: TRBJ1-4; size: .; CDR3: CAWSPGTAATNEKLFF; DNA: TGTGCCTGGAGTCCCGGGACAGCTGCAACTAATGAAAAACTGTTTTTT
V: TRBV7-9; D: TRBD1; J: TRBJ2-3; size: .; CDR3: CASSRGQASTDTQYF; DNA: TGTGCCAGCAGCCGAGGACAGGCGAGCACAGATACGCAGTATTTT
V: TRBV2; D: .; J: TRBJ1-1; size: .; CDR3: CASSEEMVAEAFF; DNA: TGTGCCAGCAGTGAAGAGATGGTGGCTGAAGCTTTCTTT
V: TRBV7-6; D: TRBD1; J: TRBJ1-4; size: .; CDR3: CASSLASQGVTNEKLFF; DNA: TGTGCCAGCAGCTTAGCGTCCCAGGGGGTAACTAATGAAAAACTGTTTTTT
V: TRBV15; D: .; J: TRBJ2-3; size: few; CDR3: CATSRGFGGQYF; DNA: TGTGCCACCAGCAGAGGTTTTGGGGGGCAGTATTTT
V: TRBV11-1; D: .; J: TRBJ2-3; size: .; CDR3: CASSHGDADSGDTQYF; DNA: TGTGCCAGCAGCCACGGGGACGCCGATTCGGGAGATACGCAGTATTTT
V: TRBV18; D: .; J: TRBJ2-7; size: .; CDR3: CASSRTDTYEQYF; DNA: TGTGCCAGCTCGCGGACAGACACCTACGAGCAGTACTTC
V: TRBV10-3; D: .; J: TRBJ1-2; size: .; CDR3: CAIRIGDHGYTF; DNA: TGTGCCATCCGAATCGGGGATCATGGCTACACCTTC
V: TRBV5-1; D: .; J: TRBJ1-6; size: .; CDR3: CASSLVGGGAPNSPLHF; DNA: TGCGCCAGCAGCTTGGTAGGCGGGGGCGCCCCGAATTCACCCCTCCACTTT
V: TRBV7-8; D: .; J: TRBJ2-7; size: .; CDR3: CASSPEAGGYEQYF; DNA: TGTGCCAGCAGCCCCGAGGCTGGCGGCTACGAGCAGTACTTC
V: TRBV25-1; D: .; J: TRBJ2-5; size: .; CDR3: CASSVHRRETQYF; DNA: TGTGCCAGCAGTGTTCACCGGCGCGAGACCCAGTACTTC
V: TRBV5-8; D: .; J: TRBJ1-3; size: .; CDR3: CASTSWGSINTIYF; DNA: TGTGCCAGCACTTCATGGGGGAGTATAAACACCATATATTTT
V: TRBV6-5; D: TRBD1; J: TRBJ1-6; size: .; CDR3: CASRDPGTENSPLHF; DNA: TGTGCCAGCAGAGACCCCGGGACAGAGAATTCACCCCTCCACTTT
V: TRBV20-1; D: .; J: TRBJ2-7; size: .; CDR3: CSATYGAQQYF; DNA: TGCAGTGCTACCTATGGGGCCCAGCAGTACTTC
V: TRBV7-2; D: .; J: TRBJ2-5; size: once; CDR3: CASSPGPAGTQYF; DNA: TGTGCCAGCAGCCCTGGCCCTGCGGGGACCCAGTACTTC
V: TRBV7-2; D: TRBD2; J: TRBJ2-7; size: .; CDR3: CASTPRGTSAYEQYF; DNA: TGTGCCAGCACACCCAGGGGGACTAGCGCCTACGAGCAGTACTTC
V: TRBV5-1; D: .; J: TRBJ2-5; size: .; CDR3: CASSLAPYQETQYF; DNA: TGCGCCAGCAGCTTGGCTCCGTACCAAGAGACCCAGTACTTC
V: TRBV7-9; D: TRBD2; J: TRBJ2-1; size: .; CDR3: CASSQDGGSGTYNEQFF; DNA: TGTGCCAGCAGCCAAGACGGGGGTAGCGGGACCTACAATGAGCAGTTCTTC
V: TRBV5-4; D: .; J: TRBJ2-3; size: .; CDR3: CASSPSGGQPTDTQYF; DNA: TGTGCCAGCAGCCCCTCCGGCGGACAGCCCACAGATACGCAGTATTTT
V: TRBV5-4; D: .; J: TRBJ2-5; size: .; CDR3: CASSREQETQYF; DNA: TGTGCCAGCAGCAGGGAACAAGAGACCCAGTACTTC
V: TRBV18; D: TRBD1; J: TRBJ1-2; size: .; CDR3: CASSPRTGQGNYGYTF; DNA: TGTGCCAGCTCACCACGGACAGGGCAAGGGAACTATGGCTACACCTTC
V: TRBV18; D: TRBD1; J: TRBJ1-5; size: .; CDR3: CASSRDSSNQPQHF; DNA: TGTGCCAGCTCGCGGGACAGTAGCAATCAGCCCCAGCATTTT
V: TRBV7-2; D: .; J: TRBJ2-5; size: .; CDR3: CASSSFTGRETQYF; DNA: TGTGCCAGCAGCTCCTTCACAGGGCGGGAGACCCAGTACTTC
V: TRBV19; D: TRBD1; J: TRBJ2-2; size: .; CDR3: CASSMSNRGLTGELFF; DNA: TGTGCCAGTAGTATGTCAAATAGGGGGCTAACCGGGGAGCTGTTTTTT
V: TRBV6-5; D: .; J: TRBJ2-5; size: .; CDR3: CASSYSSGLETQYF; DNA: TGTGCCAGCAGTTACTCGTCAGGGTTGGAGACCCAGTACTTC
V: TRBV19; D: .; J: TRBJ2-2; size: once; CDR3: CASAPRGLNTGELFF; DNA: TGTGCCAGCGCTCCCCGAGGCCTAAACACCGGGGAGCTGTTTTTT
V: TRBV7-7; D: TRBD2; J: TRBJ2-1; size: .; CDR3: CASSLDASGNEQFF; DNA: TGTGCTAGCAGCTTAGACGCTAGCGGGAATGAGCAGTTCTTC
V: TRBV9; D: .; J: TRBJ2-7; size: .; CDR3: CASSVSPSSYEQYF; DNA: TGTGCCAGCAGCGTATCCCCTAGCTCCTACGAGCAGTACTTC
V: TRBV27; D: .; J: TRBJ1-3; size: .; CDR3: CASSLSPGAGNTIYF; DNA: TGTGCCAGCAGTTTATCGCCGGGAGCTGGAAACACCATATATTTT
V: TRBV5-1; D: TRBD1; J: TRBJ2-7; size: .; CDR3: CASSLTGGPYEQYF; DNA: TGCGCCAGCAGCTTGACAGGGGGACCCTACGAGCAGTACTTC
V: TRBV30; D: .; J: TRBJ1-2; size: .; CDR3: CAWSLAGVNGYTF; DNA: TGTGCCTGGTCCTTAGCCGGGGTCAATGGCTACACCTTC